This entry lists 20 T cell receptor beta chains sequenced from one sample in a study of T cells in Graves' hyperthyroidism and ophthalmopathy (dated by TCRdb to about 2019). Receptors were amplified or captured by multiplex PCR. The sequencer was an Illumina HiSeq 2000. The TCR beta CDR3 regions were amplified from the RNA transcripts. The first round of RT-PCR for the TCR CDR3 was performed with the HTBI primer set and the Qiagen OneStep RT-PCR kit. TCRdb trimmed the raw reads at Q25, called clones with MiXCR and kept productive beta chains. Records with the same CDR3 protein are collapsed into one entry carrying the most frequent genes and DNA. This sample comprises 350,000 or so distinct CDR3 sequences, over 15% of them detected only once. Around a sixth of the sample comes from the top ten. Sequencing was done on a sample of blood. All receptors derive from a woman aged 40 to 49 with Graves' ophthalmopathy.

This chain uses TRBV6-1 with TRBJ2-7; 7 bases match TRBD2. The germline V gene encodes CDR1 MNHNS and CDR2 SASEGT. This CDR3 comprises 15 residues. Trimming took 6 bases from V and 7 from J; bases not matched to a gene: 15. The CDR3 DNA reads as TGTGCCAGCAGAAGACGGGGGGAGGGCCTGGGGGAGCAGTACTTC. This gives the protein CASRRRGEGLGEQYF.

This clonotype was recorded many times. The chain joins TRBV20-1 to TRBJ2-7, with 8 positions matching TRBD1. This CDR3 has 14 residues. With 7 bases clipped from V and 0 bases from J, the junction kept 8 bases outside the gene matches. The germline V gene encodes CDR1 DFQATT and CDR2 SNEGSKA (reference sequence). The CDR3 loop is CSVSRTGSSYEQYF. The CDR3 DNA reads TGCAGTGTCAGCCGGACAGGGAGCTCCTACGAGCAGTACTTC.

This clonotype was counted at least ten times. The chain joins TRBV20-1 to TRBJ1-6, with 7 bases identical to TRBD1. The CDR3 length is 15 residues. Germline V lookup: CDR1 DFQATT, CDR2 SNEGSKA (reference sequence). V dropped 1 base and J dropped 2; count of bases not matched to a gene: 2. The CDR3 DNA is TGCAGTGCTAGAGCGACAGGGACCTATAATTCACCCCTCCACTTT. This codes for CSARATGTYNSPLHF.

This clonotype was counted at least ten times. The chain carries TRBV6-2 or TRBV6-3 and TRBJ2-2; D unclear. The V end lost 9 bases, the J end lost 2 bases, and 10 bases lay between the germline ends. This CDR3 has 13 amino acids. CDR1 and CDR2 (germline): MNHEY, SVGEGT. CDR3 sequence (DNA): TGTGCCAGTATCAACACAAACACCGGGGAGCTGTTTTTT. Amino acid sequence: CASINTNTGELFF.

There are many counts of this clonotype. The J gene is TRBJ1-2, the V gene TRBV9, with D possibly being TRBD1 (6 bases). Germline CDR1 and CDR2: SGDLS and YYNGEE. Trimming took 4 bases from V and 1 from J, leaving 14 bases between them. The length of the CDR3 is 15 residues. The CDR3 protein is CASSPHRAGNYGYTF. The CDR3 DNA sequence: TGTGCCAGCAGCCCCCACAGGGCCGGTAACTATGGCTACACCTTC.

The chain employs TRBV29-1 and TRBJ1-6; the D is unclear. Germline values: CDR1 SQVTM, CDR2 ANQGSEA. V was shortened by 4 bases and J by 7 bases, with 8 bases between the two germline ends. The CDR3 totals 12 residues. CDR3 bases: TGCAGCGTTGGAGAAGGGAATTCACCCCTCCACTTT. This encodes CSVGEGNSPLHF. Together with reference TRBV29-1 and TRBJ1-6, the CDR3 gives the full variable domain: SAVISQKPSRDICQRGTSLTIQCQVDSQVTMMFWYRQQPGQSLTLIATANQGSEATYESGFVIDKFPISRPNLTFSTLTVSNMSPEDSSIYLCSVGEGNSPLHFGNGTRLTVT.

The table lists this clonotype with many counts. CDR3 bases: TGTGCCAGCAGTTTAAGAGACAGGGGGAGACAGCCCCAGCATTTT. Its translation: CASSLRDRGRQPQHF. The V gene is TRBV12-3 or TRBV12-4, the J gene TRBJ1-5, with 9 bases aligning to TRBD1. The junction had 6 bases not matched to a gene; V was cut back by 2 bases and J by 7 bases. There are 15 residues in the CDR3.

This clonotype was observed at least ten times. Here the CDR3 reads CASSLVVAGDWPYEQYF. The CDR3 DNA reads as TGCGCCAGCAGCTTGGTCGTAGCGGGGGATTGGCCCTACGAGCAGTACTTC. The chain employs TRBV5-1 and TRBJ2-7; TRBD2 aligns across 9 bases. The CDR3 loop spans 17 amino acids. V lost 0 bases to trimming and J lost 2 bases; unmatched junction nucleotides: 9. From germline, CDR1 is SGHRS and CDR2 YFSETQ.

This clonotype was recorded at least ten times. The chain recombines TRBV2 with TRBJ2-5; 7 nucleotides align to TRBD2. CDR1 is SNHLY and CDR2 is FYNNEI in the germline V gene. Trimming cost V 6 bases and J 3 bases; bases outside gene matches: 7. The CDR3 length is 14 residues. Here the CDR3 DNA reads TGTGCCAGCAGCACCATGGGGGGGAAAGAGACCCAGTACTTC. Protein sequence: CASSTMGGKETQYF.

This chain joins TRBV14 and TRBJ2-1; D remains unclear. This CDR3 is built from 11 residues. With 4 bases removed from V and 7 bases from J, the gap between germline ends came to 5 bases. Per the germline V gene, CDR1 is SGHDN and CDR2 is FVKESK. CDR3 amino acids: CASSLNNEQFF. CDR3 in DNA: TGTGCCAGCAGCCTTAATAATGAGCAGTTCTTC.

The rearrangement joins TRBV18 to TRBJ2-7, with D perhaps TRBD2 (6 bases). The CDR3 is made up of 14 amino acids. V lost 6 bases to trimming and J lost 2 bases, with 14 bases between them. Germline values: CDR1 KGHSH, CDR2 LQKENI. The CDR3 DNA reads as TGTGCCAGCTCCCTCACTAGCACAGCCTACGAGCAGTACTTC. It specifies CASSLTSTAYEQYF.

The chain couples TRBV6-1 to TRBJ1-1; D is undetermined. CDR3 size: 14 residues. Per the germline V gene, CDR1 is MNHNS and CDR2 is SASEGT. Trimming cost V 7 bases and J 1 base, with 13 bases left between them. CDR3: CASTKEVRNTEAFF. The CDR3 nucleotides read TGTGCCAGCACCAAAGAGGTCAGGAACACTGAAGCTTTCTTT.

In this sample, this clonotype turned up many times. A much larger clone differs by one base, so this may be a read error. The CDR3 DNA reads TGTGCCAGCAGTTACGGCGGGATAGGCGAAACCATTCAGTACTTC. Translation gives CASSYGGIGETIQYF. The chain combines TRBV6-5 with TRBJ2-4, with D perhaps matching TRBD2 (6 bases). V lost 2 bases, J lost 9 bases, and 17 bases lay in between. Germline V CDR1 and CDR2: MNHEY, SVGAGI. The CDR3 is 15 residues long.

The rearrangement joins TRBV6-2 or TRBV6-3 to TRBJ2-5; 7 bases agree with TRBD1. The CDR3 covers 15 residues. Looked up from germline, CDR1 is MNHEY and CDR2 is SVGEGT. V trimming: 5 bases; J trimming: 2 bases; junction bases outside the gene matches: 8. As DNA, the CDR3 is TGTGCCAGCAGTAACCGGGACAGATTACAAGAGACCCAGTACTTC. Amino acids: CASSNRDRLQETQYF.

This clonotype has at least ten counts. V gene TRBV20-1 combines with J gene TRBJ2-7; D is possibly TRBD1 (6 bases). CDR1 is DFQATT, CDR2 SNEGSKA, per germline (reference sequence). The CDR3 is made up of 14 amino acids. Trimming pared 6 bases from V and 4 bases from J, leaving 19 bases between. DNA of the CDR3: TGCAGTGCCGGAGAGATCCGGGACACTTACGAGCAGTACTTC. It yields the protein CSAGEIRDTYEQYF.

The rearrangement uses TRBV7-2 and TRBJ2-7, with 8 bases lining up with TRBD1. Germline V gene data show CDR1 as SGHTA and CDR2 as FQGNSA. This CDR3 is built from 13 residues. Losses at the gene ends were 10 bases for V and 5 bases for J; bases not matched to a gene: 10. This CDR3 reads CAIRTGRVDEQYF. The CDR3 DNA reads TGTGCCATCCGGACAGGGAGAGTTGACGAGCAGTACTTC.

This clonotype was detected many times. The chain joins TRBV27 to TRBJ2-5; D unclear. The V gene lost 5 bases and the J gene lost 7 bases, with 14 bases spanning the gap. Germline V CDR1 and CDR2: MNHEY, SMNVEV (reference sequence). This CDR3 has 13 amino acids. In DNA form, the CDR3 reads TGTGCCAGCAGTATCAAGGGTACGGCGACCCAGTACTTC. Protein sequence: CASSIKGTATQYF.

This clonotype was seen ten or more times. The chain uses TRBV3-1 and TRBJ2-7; D gene ambiguous. The V and J ends lost 1 base and 4 bases respectively, with 17 bases between them. Germline CDR1 reads LGHDT; CDR2 reads YNNKEL (reference sequence). This CDR3 region has 16 residues. The CDR3 spells CASSQGWVGPAYEQYF. The CDR3 DNA follows: TGTGCCAGCAGCCAAGGTTGGGTCGGGCCTGCGTACGAGCAGTACTTC.

This clonotype has just a few counts. The junction differs from germline at one of its ends, possibly a read error. The genes are TRBV3-1 and TRBJ1-2; no clear D. Per germline, CDR1 LGHDT and CDR2 YNNKEL (reference sequence). The CDR3 consists of 15 residues. CDR3 region: CASSSPALLRRGYIF. As DNA, the CDR3 is TGTGCCAGCAGTTCCCCTGCTCTCCTTAGACGAGGCTACATCTTC.

This clonotype was counted ten times or more. The CDR3 is CSALTGRDQPQHF. CDR3 coding DNA: TGCAGTGCTCTGACAGGGAGGGATCAGCCCCAGCATTTT. V gene TRBV20-1 combines with J gene TRBJ1-5; 7 bases are shared with TRBD1. After removal of 5 bases from V and 5 bases from J, the junction contained 6 bases not matched to a gene. This CDR3 has 13 residues. From germline, CDR1 is DFQATT and CDR2 SNEGSKA (reference sequence).